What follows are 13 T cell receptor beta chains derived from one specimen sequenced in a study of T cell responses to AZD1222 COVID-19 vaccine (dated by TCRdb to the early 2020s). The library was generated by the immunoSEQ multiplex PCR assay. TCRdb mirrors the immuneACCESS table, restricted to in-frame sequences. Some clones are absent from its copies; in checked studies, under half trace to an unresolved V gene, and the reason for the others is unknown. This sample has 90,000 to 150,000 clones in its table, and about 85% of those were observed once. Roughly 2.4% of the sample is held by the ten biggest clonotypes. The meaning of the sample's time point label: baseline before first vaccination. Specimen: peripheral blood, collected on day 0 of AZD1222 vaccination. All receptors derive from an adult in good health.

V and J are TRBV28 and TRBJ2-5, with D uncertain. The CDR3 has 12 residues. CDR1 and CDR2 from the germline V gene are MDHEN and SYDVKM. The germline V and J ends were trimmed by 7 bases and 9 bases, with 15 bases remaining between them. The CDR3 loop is CASTGSVRAQYF. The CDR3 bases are TGTGCCAGCACCGGGTCGGTCCGGGCCCAGTACTTC. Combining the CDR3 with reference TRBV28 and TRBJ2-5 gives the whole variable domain DVKVTQSSRYLVKRTGEKVFLECVQDMDHENMFWYRQDPGLGLRLIYFSYDVKMKEKGDIPEGYSVSREKKERFSLILESASTNQTSMYLCASTGSVRAQYFGPGTRLLVL.

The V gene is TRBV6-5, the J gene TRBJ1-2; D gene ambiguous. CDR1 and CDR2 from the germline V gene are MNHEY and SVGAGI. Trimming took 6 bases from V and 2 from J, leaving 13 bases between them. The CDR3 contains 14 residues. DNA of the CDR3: TGTGCCAGCAGCCCGATTGGGCCGAACTATGGCTACACCTTC. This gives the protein CASSPIGPNYGYTF.

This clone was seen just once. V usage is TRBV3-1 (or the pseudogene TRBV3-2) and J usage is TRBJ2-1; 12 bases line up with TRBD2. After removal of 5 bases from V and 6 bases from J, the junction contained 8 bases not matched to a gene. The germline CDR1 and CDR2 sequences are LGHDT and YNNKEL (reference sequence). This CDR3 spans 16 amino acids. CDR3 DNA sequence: TGTGCCAGCAGCGGAGCTACTAGCGGGAGGTCCAATGAGCAGTTCTTC. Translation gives CASSGATSGRSNEQFF.

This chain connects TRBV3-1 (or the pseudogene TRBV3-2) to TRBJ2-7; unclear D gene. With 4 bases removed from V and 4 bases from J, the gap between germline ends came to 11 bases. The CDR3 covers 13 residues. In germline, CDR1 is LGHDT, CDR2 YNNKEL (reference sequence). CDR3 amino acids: CASSPSTIYEQYF. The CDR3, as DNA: TGTGCCAGCAGCCCCTCCACTATTTACGAGCAGTACTTC.

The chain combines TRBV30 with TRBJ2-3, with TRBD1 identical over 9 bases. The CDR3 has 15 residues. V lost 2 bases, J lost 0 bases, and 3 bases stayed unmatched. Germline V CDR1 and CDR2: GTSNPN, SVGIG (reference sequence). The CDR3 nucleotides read TGTGCCTGGAGTCCCGGGACAGGGAGCACAGATACGCAGTATTTT. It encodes CAWSPGTGSTDTQYF.

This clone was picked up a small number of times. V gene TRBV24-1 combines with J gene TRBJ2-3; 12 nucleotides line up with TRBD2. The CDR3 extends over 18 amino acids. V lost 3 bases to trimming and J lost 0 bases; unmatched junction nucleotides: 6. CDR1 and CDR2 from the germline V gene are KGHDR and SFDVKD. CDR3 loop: CATSDGGLAGLSTDTQYF. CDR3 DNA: TGTGCCACCAGTGATGGCGGACTAGCGGGACTAAGCACAGATACGCAGTATTTT.

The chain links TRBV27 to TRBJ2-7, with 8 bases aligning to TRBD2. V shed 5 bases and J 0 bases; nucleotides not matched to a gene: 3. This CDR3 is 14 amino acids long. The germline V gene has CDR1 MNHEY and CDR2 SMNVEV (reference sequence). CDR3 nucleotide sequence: TGTGCCAGCAGTCGGGAGGGCCGCTCCTACGAGCAGTACTTC. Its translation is CASSREGRSYEQYF.

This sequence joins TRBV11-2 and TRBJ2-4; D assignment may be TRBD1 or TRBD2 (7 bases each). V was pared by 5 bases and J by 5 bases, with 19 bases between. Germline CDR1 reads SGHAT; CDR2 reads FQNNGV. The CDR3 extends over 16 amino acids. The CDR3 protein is CASSSPLGRGQNIQYF. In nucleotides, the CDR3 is TGTGCCAGCAGCAGCCCCCTGGGGAGGGGGCAAAACATTCAGTACTTC.

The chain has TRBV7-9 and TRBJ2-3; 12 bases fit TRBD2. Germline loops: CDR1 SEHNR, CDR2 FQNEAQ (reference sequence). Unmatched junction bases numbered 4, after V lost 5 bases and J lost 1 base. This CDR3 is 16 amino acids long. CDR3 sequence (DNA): TGTGCCAGCAGCCCCGGGACTAGCGGGCGCACAGATACGCAGTATTTT. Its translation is CASSPGTSGRTDTQYF.

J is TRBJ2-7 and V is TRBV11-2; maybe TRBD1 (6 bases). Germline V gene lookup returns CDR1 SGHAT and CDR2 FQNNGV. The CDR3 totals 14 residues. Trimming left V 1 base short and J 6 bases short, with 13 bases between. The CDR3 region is CASSLARLGGEQYF. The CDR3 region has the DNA TGTGCCAGCAGCTTAGCTCGGCTAGGGGGCGAGCAGTACTTC.

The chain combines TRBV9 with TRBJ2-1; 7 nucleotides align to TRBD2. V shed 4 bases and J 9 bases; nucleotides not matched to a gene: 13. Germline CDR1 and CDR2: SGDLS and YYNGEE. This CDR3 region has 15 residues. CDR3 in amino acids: CASSPAGLAEGEQFF. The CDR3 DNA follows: TGTGCCAGCAGCCCAGCGGGTCTAGCGGAGGGTGAGCAGTTCTTC.

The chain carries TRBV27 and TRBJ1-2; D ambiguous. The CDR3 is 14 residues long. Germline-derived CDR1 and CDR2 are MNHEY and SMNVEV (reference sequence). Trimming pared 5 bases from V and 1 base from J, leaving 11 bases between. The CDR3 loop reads CASSPSRINYGYTF. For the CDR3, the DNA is TGTGCCAGCAGTCCCAGTAGAATTAACTATGGCTACACCTTC.

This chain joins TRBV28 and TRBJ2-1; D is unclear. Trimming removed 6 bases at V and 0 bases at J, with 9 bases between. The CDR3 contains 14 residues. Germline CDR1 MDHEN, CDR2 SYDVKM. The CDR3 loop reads CASRPPGSYNEQFF. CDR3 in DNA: TGTGCCAGCAGACCCCCGGGCTCCTACAATGAGCAGTTCTTC.